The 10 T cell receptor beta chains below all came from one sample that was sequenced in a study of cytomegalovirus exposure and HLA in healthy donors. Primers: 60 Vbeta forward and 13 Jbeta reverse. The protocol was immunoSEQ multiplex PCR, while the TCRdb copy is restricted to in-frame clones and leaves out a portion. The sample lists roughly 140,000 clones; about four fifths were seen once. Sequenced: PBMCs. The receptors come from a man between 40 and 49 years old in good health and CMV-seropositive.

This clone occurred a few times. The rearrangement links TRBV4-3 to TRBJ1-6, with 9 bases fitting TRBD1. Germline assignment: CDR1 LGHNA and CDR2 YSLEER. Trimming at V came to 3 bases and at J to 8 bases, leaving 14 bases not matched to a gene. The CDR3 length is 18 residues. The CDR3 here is CASSQDHVQGAKYSPLHF. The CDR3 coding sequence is TGCGCCAGCAGCCAGGACCATGTACAGGGGGCAAAATATTCACCCCTCCACTTT.

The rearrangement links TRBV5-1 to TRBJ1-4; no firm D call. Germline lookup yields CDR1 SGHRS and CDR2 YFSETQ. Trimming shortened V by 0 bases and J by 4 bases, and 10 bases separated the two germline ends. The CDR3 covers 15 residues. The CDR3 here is CASSLGQRSNEKLFF. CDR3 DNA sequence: TGCGCCAGCAGCTTGGGGCAGCGGAGTAATGAAAAACTGTTTTTT.

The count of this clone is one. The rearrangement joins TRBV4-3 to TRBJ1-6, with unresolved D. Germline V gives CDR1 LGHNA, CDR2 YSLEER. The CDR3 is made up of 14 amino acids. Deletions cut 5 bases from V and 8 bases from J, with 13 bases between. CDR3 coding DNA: TGCGCCAGCAGCTCATACGACGGGGATTCACCCCTCCACTTT. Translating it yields CASSSYDGDSPLHF.

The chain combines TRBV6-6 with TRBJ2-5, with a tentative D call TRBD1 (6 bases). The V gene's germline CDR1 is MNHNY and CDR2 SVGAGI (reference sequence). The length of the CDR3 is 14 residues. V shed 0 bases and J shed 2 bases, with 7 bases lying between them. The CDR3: CASSYSGTQETQYF. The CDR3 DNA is TGTGCCAGCAGTTACTCCGGGACACAAGAGACCCAGTACTTC.

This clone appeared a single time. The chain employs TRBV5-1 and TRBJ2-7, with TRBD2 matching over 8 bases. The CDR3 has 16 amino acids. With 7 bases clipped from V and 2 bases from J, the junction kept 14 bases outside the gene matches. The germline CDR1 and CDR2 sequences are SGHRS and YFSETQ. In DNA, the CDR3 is TGCGCCAGCTCCCCGACCCCAGCGGGGGTTACCTACGAGCAGTACTTC. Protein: CASSPTPAGVTYEQYF.

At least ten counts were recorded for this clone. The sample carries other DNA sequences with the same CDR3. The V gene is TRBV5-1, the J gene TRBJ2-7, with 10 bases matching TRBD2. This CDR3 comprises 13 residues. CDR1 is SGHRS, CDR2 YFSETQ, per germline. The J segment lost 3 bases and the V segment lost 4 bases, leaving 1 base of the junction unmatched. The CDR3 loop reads CASSRTSGYEQYF. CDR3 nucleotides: TGCGCCAGCAGCCGGACTAGCGGCTACGAGCAGTACTTC.

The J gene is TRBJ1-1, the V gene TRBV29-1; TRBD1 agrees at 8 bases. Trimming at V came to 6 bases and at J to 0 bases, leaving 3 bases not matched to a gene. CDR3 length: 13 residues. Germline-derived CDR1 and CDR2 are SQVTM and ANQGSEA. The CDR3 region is CSVRTGMNTEAFF. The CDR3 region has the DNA TGCAGCGTGCGGACAGGGATGAACACTGAAGCTTTCTTT.

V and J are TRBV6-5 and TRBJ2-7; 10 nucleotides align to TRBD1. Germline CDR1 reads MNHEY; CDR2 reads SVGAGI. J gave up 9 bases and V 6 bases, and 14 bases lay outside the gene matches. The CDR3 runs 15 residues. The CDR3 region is CASRLMGQGIPRQYF. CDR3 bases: TGTGCCAGCAGGCTTATGGGACAGGGGATCCCTCGGCAGTACTTC.

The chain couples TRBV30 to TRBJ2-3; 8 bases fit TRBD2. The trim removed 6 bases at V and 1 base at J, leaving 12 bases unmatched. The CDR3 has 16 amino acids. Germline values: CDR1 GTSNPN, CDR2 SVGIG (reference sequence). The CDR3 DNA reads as TGTGCCTGCGGCAGCGGGGGAGGGTTGGGCACAGATACGCAGTATTTT. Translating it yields CACGSGGGLGTDTQYF.

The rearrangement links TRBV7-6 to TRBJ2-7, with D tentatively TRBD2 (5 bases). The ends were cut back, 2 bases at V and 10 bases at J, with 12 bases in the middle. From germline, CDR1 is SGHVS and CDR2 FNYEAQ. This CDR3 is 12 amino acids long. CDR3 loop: CASSLPGLEQYF. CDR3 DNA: TGTGCCAGCAGCTTACCCGGACTTGAACAGTACTTC.